These T cell receptor beta chains were read from a single sample in a study of blood T cell repertoires in COVID-19. The assay was immunoSEQ multiplex PCR, and TCRdb's table has in-frame clones only and misses some. The sample consists of about 170,000 clones, 74% of them appearing once. The sequencing sample was made of peripheral blood. Source of these receptors: a woman of 80 years or more with acute or convalescent COVID-19. Each CDR3 is given with its conserved first and last residue. D genes are given only for firm matches. Part of the rows lack a size; the others show once, few, many or a class for expanded clones.

NA,TRBJ1-2,TRBV4-1,NA,TGCGCCAGCAGCCCACGCTGGGGCAGGCAAGAGCATGGCTACACCTTC,CASSPRWGRQEHGYTF
NA,TRBJ2-1,TRBV7-8,few,TGTGCCAGCAGCTTAGAGGGCGGGATACCTTACAATGAGCAGTTCTTC,CASSLEGGIPYNEQFF
TRBD2,TRBJ2-3,TRBV6-1,NA,TGTGCCGGCAGTGAGGACGGGAGGCATACGCAGTATTTT,CAGSEDGRHTQYF
TRBD1,TRBJ1-1,TRBV11-3,NA,TGTGCCAGCAGCTTGACAGGGGGCTCAACTGAAGCTTTCTTT,CASSLTGGSTEAFF
NA,TRBJ1-2,TRBV6-6,NA,TGTGCCGCCGTGGGAGGCCAGAACTATGGCTACACCTTC,CAAVGGQNYGYTF
NA,TRBJ2-6,TRBV10-3,NA,TGTGCCACCTCGCAGGGAACAGGTTTGGATGCTGGGGCCAACGTCCTGACTTTC,CATSQGTGLDAGANVLTF
NA,TRBJ1-2,TRBV5-1,NA,TGCGCCAGCAGCTTGGAGGTCGCAGGGATCTATGGCTACACCTTC,CASSLEVAGIYGYTF
NA,TRBJ2-1,TRBV5-6,NA,TGTGCCAGCAGCCGCCTTGGCGGCAACTACAATGAGCAGTTCTTC,CASSRLGGNYNEQFF
NA,TRBJ1-5,TRBV2,NA,TGTGCCAGCAGGGGCAATAGCAATCAGCCCCAGCATTTT,CASRGNSNQPQHF
NA,TRBJ1-2,TRBV4-2,few,TGTGCCAGCAGCCAAGGCGATCAGGGTACGGGCTACACCTTC,CASSQGDQGTGYTF
TRBD1,TRBJ2-5,TRBV24-1,NA,TGTGCCACCAGTGACGGGACAGGGACCTTAGAGACCCAGTACTTC,CATSDGTGTLETQYF
TRBD1,TRBJ2-1,TRBV30,NA,TGTGCCTGGGAACAGGGGGGTTCCTACAATGAGCAGTTCTTC,CAWEQGGSYNEQFF
NA,TRBJ2-5,TRBV7-3,NA,TGTGCCAGCAGCTCCGGAGGGACCCAGTACTTC,CASSSGGTQYF
TRBD1,TRBJ2-3,TRBV28,few,TGTGCCAGCAGTTTAGGACAGGGCCCAGATACGCAGTATTTT,CASSLGQGPDTQYF
NA,TRBJ2-3,TRBV7-2,NA,TGTGCCAGCAGCTCAAGCGGGAGCACAGATACGCAGTATTTT,CASSSSGSTDTQYF
NA,TRBJ1-6,TRBV7-6,few,TGTGCCAGCAGCTTAGCACAGTATAATTCACCCCTCCACTTT,CASSLAQYNSPLHF
TRBD1,TRBJ2-5,TRBV28,NA,TGTGCCAGCAGTTTAGGGACAGGGGAAGGTCAATCTCGAGAGACCCAGTACTTC,CASSLGTGEGQSRETQYF
TRBD2,TRBJ2-1,TRBV19,NA,TGTGCCAGTAGTATCCAGGCGGGAGTGTTTGGGAATGAGCAGTTCTTC,CASSIQAGVFGNEQFF
NA,TRBJ2-1,TRBV9,NA,TGTGCCAGCAGCGCCGACACCGAGCAGTTCTTC,CASSADTEQFF
NA,TRBJ1-4,TRBV30,NA,TGTGCCTGGAGTGTACGCGGGCCGGGTGAAAAACTGTTTTTT,CAWSVRGPGEKLFF